This is a list of T cell receptor beta chains from one sample in a study of radiotherapy plus CTLA-4 blockade in lung cancer. The protocol was immunoSEQ multiplex PCR, while the TCRdb copy is restricted to in-frame clones and leaves out a portion. The sample comprises about 39,000 clones, about four fifths of which are singletons, and 23% rests with the top ten. The input for sequencing was peripheral blood, taken from a patient treated with radiotherapy plus ipilimumab. The receptors come from a human donor with non-small cell lung cancer that progressed on radiotherapy plus ipilimumab. Both conserved end residues are part of each CDR3. The order of the fields is clone size, J gene, D gene, V gene, CDR3 DNA, CDR3 protein. The D gene is left open where the match is weak. Some rows have no size entry. The others give once, few or many, or a class for an expanded clone.

- | TRBJ2-7 | TRBD2 | TRBV7-2 | TGTGCCAGCAGCCGGGGGGGGCCCTACGAGCAGTACTTC | CASSRGGPYEQYF
- | TRBJ1-1 | TRBD1 | TRBV5-8 | TGTGCCAGCGCCAGGGGGCGAACTGAAGCTTTCTTT | CASARGRTEAFF
- | TRBJ1-2 | TRBD1 | TRBV5-1 | TGCGCCAGCAGCTTGGCCGTCCTCACAGGGGACGGCTACACCTTC | CASSLAVLTGDGYTF
- | TRBJ1-2 | TRBD1 | TRBV29-1 | TGCAGCGTTCTAGGACAGGGGCAGGTCGGCTATGGCTACACCTTC | CSVLGQGQVGYGYTF
- | TRBJ2-3 | TRBD2 | TRBV5-1 | TGCGCCAGCAGCTTGGGACTAGCGGATAGCACAGATACGCAGTATTTT | CASSLGLADSTDTQYF
once | TRBJ2-7 | - | TRBV11-2 | TGTGCCAGCAGCCGCGGCGGGAACTCCTACGAGCAGTACTTC | CASSRGGNSYEQYF
- | TRBJ2-7 | - | TRBV2 | TGTGCCAGCAGTACTATTGGACAAACCTACGAGCAGTACTTC | CASSTIGQTYEQYF
- | TRBJ2-7 | TRBD2 | TRBV18 | TGTGCCAGCTCGCGTAGCGGGGGGGCCTCCGAGCAGTACTTC | CASSRSGGASEQYF
- | TRBJ1-2 | - | TRBV7-9 | TGTGCCAGCAGCTTAGACCTACAGACTAACTATGGCTACACCTTC | CASSLDLQTNYGYTF
- | TRBJ1-1 | TRBD1 | TRBV5-1 | TGCGCCAGCAGCTTGGCCACCATCCCGGGACAGGAGGAAGCTTTCTTT | CASSLATIPGQEEAFF
once | TRBJ1-5 | - | TRBV6-5 | TGTGCTTGGACTCTAAATCAGCCCCAGCATTTT | CAWTLNQPQHF
- | TRBJ1-6 | - | TRBV7-6 | TGTGCCAGCAGCGAGGACATAGCCAGGACTAATTCACCCCTCCACTTT | CASSEDIARTNSPLHF
few | TRBJ2-7 | - | TRBV7-2 | TGTGCCAGCAGCTTAGGGTTAGCGCTCTCCTACGAGCAGTACTTC | CASSLGLALSYEQYF
- | TRBJ2-3 | TRBD2 | TRBV5-1 | TGCGCCAGCAGCTTGGGGGCTAGCGGGGGGGCCGGGTATTTT | CASSLGASGGAGYF
- | TRBJ2-5 | - | TRBV18 | TGTGCCAGCTCAGGAGAAGAGACCCAGTACTTC | CASSGEETQYF
- | TRBJ2-5 | TRBD2 | TRBV15 | TGTGCCACCAGCGCTAGCGGGGGGTTAGAGACCCAGTACTTC | CATSASGGLETQYF
- | TRBJ2-3 | TRBD2 | TRBV7-2 | TGTGCCAGCAGCTTGGCGGTAGCGGGGGGGCTCATGACAGATACGCAGTATTTT | CASSLAVAGGLMTDTQYF
- | TRBJ2-2 | TRBD1 | TRBV2 | TGTGCCAGCACTCGGGACAGGGCGAACACCGGGGAGCTGTTTTTT | CASTRDRANTGELFF
- | TRBJ1-2 | TRBD1 | TRBV19 | TGTGCCAGTATGGGACAGGGGAACTATGGCTACACCTTC | CASMGQGNYGYTF
- | TRBJ2-2 | - | TRBV25-1 | TGTGCCAGCAGTGATATCCCTAGCACCGGGGAGCTGTTTTTT | CASSDIPSTGELFF
- | TRBJ1-1 | - | TRBV15 | TGTGCCACCAGCCCCGAGGGCATGAACACTGAAGCTTTCTTT | CATSPEGMNTEAFF
- | TRBJ2-3 | TRBD2 | TRBV2 | TGTGCCAGCAGGGTGGAACTAGCGGGGGTCACAGATACGCAGTATTTT | CASRVELAGVTDTQYF
- | TRBJ2-7 | - | TRBV10-3 | TGTGCCATCAGTGAGCAGGACTACGAGCAGTACTTC | CAISEQDYEQYF
- | TRBJ1-5 | - | TRBV5-8 | TGTGCCAGCACCCCAAACTATCAGCCCCAGCATTTT | CASTPNYQPQHF
- | TRBJ2-3 | TRBD1 | TRBV2 | TGTGCCAGCAGAAGTGGGACAGCGAGCACAGATACGCAGTATTTT | CASRSGTASTDTQYF
few | TRBJ2-7 | TRBD1 | TRBV7-9 | TGTGCCAGCAGCTCCGGGACAGGGGCCTACGAGCAGTACTTC | CASSSGTGAYEQYF
- | TRBJ2-2 | - | TRBV11-1 | TGTGCCAGCAGCTTAGGAGGGAGGAACACCGGGGAGCTGTTTTTT | CASSLGGRNTGELFF
- | TRBJ2-4 | TRBD2 | TRBV4-3 | TGCGCCAGCAGCCGACGGACTAGCGGGGGGGCTGACATTCAGTACTTC | CASSRRTSGGADIQYF
- | TRBJ2-7 | TRBD1 | TRBV4-3 | TGCGCCAGCAGCCAAGGAGTACAGGGGTCCTACGAGCAGTACTTC | CASSQGVQGSYEQYF
- | TRBJ1-3 | - | TRBV7-2 | TGTGCCAGCAGCTTTGCCATCTCAGGTGGAAACACCATATATTTT | CASSFAISGGNTIYF
- | TRBJ2-7 | TRBD1 | TRBV28 | TGTGCCAGCAGATTACCGGGACAGCCCTACGAGCAGTACTTC | CASRLPGQPYEQYF
- | TRBJ2-1 | TRBD2 | TRBV4-3 | TGCGCCAGCAGCCGACTAGCGGGGTACAATGAGCAGTTCTTC | CASSRLAGYNEQFF
- | TRBJ1-6 | TRBD1 | TRBV5-4 | TGTGCCAGCAGCTCCCGTCCCGGGACAGTTAATTCACCCCTCCACTTT | CASSSRPGTVNSPLHF
- | TRBJ2-1 | - | TRBV2 | TGTGCCAGCAAGATGGACGGGAGCTCCTACAATGAGCAGTTCTTC | CASKMDGSSYNEQFF
- | TRBJ2-3 | TRBD2 | TRBV7-2 | TGTGCCAGCAGCTTAGGCGGGGGGGCACAAAATACGCAGTATTTT | CASSLGGGAQNTQYF
- | TRBJ1-2 | - | TRBV7-3 | TGTGCCAGCAGCCAAGGAGAGGGCCGGGTAGGCTACACCTTC | CASSQGEGRVGYTF
- | TRBJ2-1 | - | TRBV4-2 | TGTGCCAGCAGCCAAGATTTGGCGGTCTTTTACAATGAGCAGTTCTTC | CASSQDLAVFYNEQFF